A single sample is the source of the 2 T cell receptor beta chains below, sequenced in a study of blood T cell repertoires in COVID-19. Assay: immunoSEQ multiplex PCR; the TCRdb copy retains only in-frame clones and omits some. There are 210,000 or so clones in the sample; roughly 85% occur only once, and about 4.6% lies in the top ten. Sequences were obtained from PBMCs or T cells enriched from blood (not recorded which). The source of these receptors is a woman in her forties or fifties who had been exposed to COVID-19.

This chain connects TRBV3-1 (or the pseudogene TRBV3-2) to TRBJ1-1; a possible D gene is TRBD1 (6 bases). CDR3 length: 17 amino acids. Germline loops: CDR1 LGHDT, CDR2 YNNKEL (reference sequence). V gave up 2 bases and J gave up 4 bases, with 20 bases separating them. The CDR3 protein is CASSQYRVGAWSTEAFF. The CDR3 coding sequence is TGTGCCAGCAGCCAATACAGGGTTGGGGCCTGGAGCACTGAAGCTTTCTTT.

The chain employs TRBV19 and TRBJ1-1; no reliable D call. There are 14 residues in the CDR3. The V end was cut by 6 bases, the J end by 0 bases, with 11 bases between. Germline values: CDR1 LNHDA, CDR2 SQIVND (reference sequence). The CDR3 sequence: CASSRGQVNTEAFF. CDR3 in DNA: TGTGCCAGTAGCCGCGGGCAGGTGAACACTGAAGCTTTCTTT.